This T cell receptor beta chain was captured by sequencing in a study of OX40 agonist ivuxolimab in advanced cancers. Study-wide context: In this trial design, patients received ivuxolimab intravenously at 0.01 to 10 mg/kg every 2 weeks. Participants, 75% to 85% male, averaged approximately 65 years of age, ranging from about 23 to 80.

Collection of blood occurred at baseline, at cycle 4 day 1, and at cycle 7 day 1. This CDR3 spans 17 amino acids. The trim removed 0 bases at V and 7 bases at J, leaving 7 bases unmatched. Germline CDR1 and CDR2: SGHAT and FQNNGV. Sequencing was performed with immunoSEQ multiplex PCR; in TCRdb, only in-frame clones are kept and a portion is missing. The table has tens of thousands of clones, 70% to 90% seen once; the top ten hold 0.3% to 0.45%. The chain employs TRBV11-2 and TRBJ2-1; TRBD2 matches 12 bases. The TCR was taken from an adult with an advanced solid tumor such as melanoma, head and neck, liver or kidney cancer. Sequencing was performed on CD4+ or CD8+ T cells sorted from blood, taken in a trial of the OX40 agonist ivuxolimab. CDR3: CASSLDGASGGGNEQFF. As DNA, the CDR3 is TGTGCCAGCAGCTTAGATGGTGCTAGCGGGGGGGGAAATGAGCAGTTCTTC.